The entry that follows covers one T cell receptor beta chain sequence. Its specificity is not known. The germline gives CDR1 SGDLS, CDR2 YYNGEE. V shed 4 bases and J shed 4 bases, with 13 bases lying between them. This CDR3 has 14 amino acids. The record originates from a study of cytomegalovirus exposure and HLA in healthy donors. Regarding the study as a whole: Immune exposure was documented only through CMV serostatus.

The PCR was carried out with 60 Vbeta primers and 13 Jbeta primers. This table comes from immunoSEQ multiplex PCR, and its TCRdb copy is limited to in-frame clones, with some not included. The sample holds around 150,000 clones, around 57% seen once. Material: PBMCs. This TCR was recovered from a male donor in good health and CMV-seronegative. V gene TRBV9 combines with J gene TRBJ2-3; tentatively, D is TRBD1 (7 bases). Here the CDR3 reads CASSPGGPADTQYF. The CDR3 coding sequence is TGTGCCAGCAGCCCAGGGGGGCCGGCAGATACGCAGTATTTT.